This T cell receptor (beta chain) was sequenced during a study of tissue T cells after allogeneic stem cell transplantation. Study overall: Smaller viable blood or marrow samples skipped sorting for direct DNA extraction. General study results and limits: Which tissue TCRs were alloreactive or antigen-specific was not determined. Some clones might be persisting host cells. In patients and mice, blood and spleen missed much of tissue repertoire. Sampling depth was limited, and the cohort was small and clinically varied.

This table comes from immunoSEQ multiplex PCR, and its TCRdb copy is limited to in-frame clones, with some not included. The sample records some 28,000 clones, roughly 87% being singletons. Details on this clone: The antigen is not known.

The junction had 8 bases not matched to a gene; V was cut back by 3 bases and J by 3 bases. The length of the CDR3 is 15 residues. Germline V CDR1 and CDR2: SGDLS, YYNGEE. The origin of this receptor is a woman between 18 and 55 years old who later had graft-versus-host disease after an allogeneic stem cell transplant. Source: blood, taken before transplantation. This chain joins TRBV9 and TRBJ1-1, with 7 nucleotides matching TRBD1. CDR3 region: CASSAPGTVDTEAFF. The CDR3 DNA sequence: TGTGCCAGCAGCGCCCCCGGGACAGTTGACACTGAAGCTTTCTTT. The full variable domain, its missing parts supplied by reference TRBV9 and TRBJ1-1, is DSGVTQTPKHLITATGQRVTLRCSPRSGDLSVYWYQQSLDQGLQFLIQYYNGEERAKGNILERFSAQQFPDLHSELNLSSLELGDSALYFCASSAPGTVDTEAFFGQGTRLTVV.